This T cell receptor (beta chain) emerged from a study of CD8+ T cells in alopecia areata. Findings of the study overall: Baseline CD8+ expansion's link to response remains uncertain, as there was one nonresponder.

Germline CDR1 and CDR2: LNHNV and YYDKDF (reference sequence). CDR3 length: 14 residues. Deletions cut 1 base from V and 8 bases from J, with 14 bases between. Concerning this clone itself: Its antigen is currently unknown.

Investigators isolated RNA and reverse transcribed it into cDNA to act as the sequencing template. The repertoire was sequenced with immunoSEQ multiplex PCR; TCRdb's copy has only in-frame clones and lacks some. The table records under 150,000 clones, about 59% of them present only once. Treatment here: oral pan-JAK inhibitor, 5-10 mg twice daily. This sequence was found in a human donor with alopecia areata. V gene TRBV15 combines with J gene TRBJ1-2, with D hard to call. The starting material was CD4+ T cells sorted from blood, obtained at week 4, from a patient treated with tofacitinib. The CDR3 loop reads CATSRAQPVDGYTF. The CDR3 DNA sequence: TGTGCCACCAGCAGAGCACAGCCCGTCGACGGCTACACCTTC.